This T cell receptor beta chain was captured in a study of cytomegalovirus exposure and HLA in healthy donors (dated by TCRdb to 2016 to 2017). Background on the whole study: According to a later analysis, one platform produced both the roughly 110 validation repertoires and the 720 or so repertoires of the first cohort. A separate validation cohort of about 110 different subjects was used in addition to the roughly 670-subject first cohort. To predict cytomegalovirus infection status, the study combined high-throughput TCR immunosequencing, statistical association of individual TCRs with disease status, and machine learning. The study aimed to test whether cataloging public T cell receptors could reveal signatures of past pathogen exposure.

Including cysteine and phenylalanine, the CDR3 has 17 amino acids. This entry keeps only the CDR3 DNA: 51 bases, framed from base 1. V is cut by 3 bases and J by 8 bases, and the space between the germline ends is 26 bases. Looking up the germline V gene yields CDR1 SGDLS and CDR2 YYNGEE. Library preparation employed the immunoSEQ multiplex PCR assay. Per the source publication's procedure: A statistical classification framework was built to diagnose cytomegalovirus status from the catalog of TCR beta chain sequences. The clones in this table, taken by TCRdb from immuneACCESS, are in-frame only. Not every clone is retained; where verified, under half of the shortfall comes from an unresolved V gene, and the cause of the rest is unknown. V and J calls and clone size are those listed in that table; D and trimming were worked out from the DNA. The sample includes about 140,000 clones, with 88% observed a single time. Together, the top ten hold around 8% of the sample.

Broad study findings and their caveats: Of the cluster scores, roughly 95% were above 0 in a later analysis, which found that TCRs clustered in the first cohort also tended to co-occur in the 120 validation repertoires. Across donors, most TCR sequences were observed very rarely, whereas some public TCRs were present in many individuals. In vitro tests confirmed that three of the cytomegalovirus-associated TCR beta chains recognize cytomegalovirus antigens. A total of 150 to 200 TCR beta chains were listed by the study as associated with cytomegalovirus. It was suggested by the authors that the approach could potentially be generalized to other disease states and immunological phenotypes. A later analysis had no HLA typing for the validation cohort, so co-occurrence there was scored across all 110 or so repertoires. Cytomegalovirus status was reported to be diagnosed by the classifier with high specificity and sensitivity in both the original and validation cohorts.

This clone occurred once. Its antigen remains undetermined. No much larger clone exists at a distance of one base, and base qualities are not known. Donors formed part of the validation cohort, which comprised about 130 subjects and was distinct from the first cohort of roughly 600 subjects. The sequenced sample was PBMCs. The sequence joins TRBV9 to TRBJ1-2; the D gene cannot be named for sure. The origin of this receptor is a woman younger than 35 in good health and CMV-seropositive. At the DNA level, the sequence is TGTGCCAGCAGCGCTACGGCGGGTGGGCGGTGGAGTGACGGCTACACCTTC. Translated, it gives CASSATAGGRWSDGYTF.